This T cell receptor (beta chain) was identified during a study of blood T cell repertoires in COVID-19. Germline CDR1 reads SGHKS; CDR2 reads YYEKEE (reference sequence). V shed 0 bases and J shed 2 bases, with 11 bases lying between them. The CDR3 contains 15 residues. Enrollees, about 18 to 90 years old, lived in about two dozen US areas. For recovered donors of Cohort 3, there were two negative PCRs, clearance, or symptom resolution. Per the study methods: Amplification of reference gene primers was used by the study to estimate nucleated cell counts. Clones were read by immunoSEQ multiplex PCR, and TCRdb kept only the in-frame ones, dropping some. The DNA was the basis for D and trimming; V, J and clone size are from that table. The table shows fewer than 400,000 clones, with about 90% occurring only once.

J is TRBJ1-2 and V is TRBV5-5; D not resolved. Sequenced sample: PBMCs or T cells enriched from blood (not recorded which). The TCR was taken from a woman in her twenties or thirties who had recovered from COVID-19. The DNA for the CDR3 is TGTGCCAGCAGCTTGGCCGGGAGCACAAACTATGGCTACACCTTC. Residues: CASSLAGSTNYGYTF.